These 15 T cell receptor beta chains came from one sample sequenced in a study of sequential checkpoint blockade in melanoma. Assay: immunoSEQ multiplex PCR; the TCRdb copy retains only in-frame clones and omits some. The top ten hold 9.5% to 13% of the sample, which has approximately 10,000 clones, more than 60% seen once. Sample treatment: randomized to nivolumab then ipilimumab (arm A) or the reverse (arm B). Sequences were derived from CD8+ T cells sorted from blood (inferred from file names), sampled from a patient given nivolumab and ipilimumab in sequence. These TCRs come from a human donor with melanoma.

The CDR3 DNA sequence: TGTGCCAGCAGCGGCGGACAGAGTAATGAAAAACTGTTTTTT. This encodes CASSGGQSNEKLFF. The chain couples TRBV13 to TRBJ1-4; perhaps TRBD1 as D (6 bases). Germline assignment: CDR1 PRHDT and CDR2 FYEKMQ (reference sequence). V lost 5 bases and J 4 bases, leaving 11 bases between the germline ends. The CDR3 has 14 amino acids. Full variable domain (rest looked up from reference TRBV13 and TRBJ1-4): AAGVIQSPRHLIKEKRETATLKCYPIPRHDTVYWYQQGPGQDPQFLISFYEKMQSDKGSIPDRFSAQQFSDYHSELNMSSLELGDSALYFCASSGGQSNEKLFFGSGTQLSVL.

The rearrangement links TRBV5-6 to TRBJ1-1, with D possibly TRBD1 on 6 matching bases. CDR1 and CDR2 from the germline V gene are SGHDT and YYEEEE. CDR3 length: 14 residues. Trimming took 2 bases from V and 4 from J, leaving 12 bases between them. The CDR3 region has the DNA TGTGCCAGCAGCTTCGTACAGGGTAGCACTGAAGCTTTCTTT. It specifies CASSFVQGSTEAFF.

This chain uses TRBV5-1 with TRBJ2-7; 7 bases agree with TRBD1. V dropped 0 bases and J dropped 2; count of bases not matched to a gene: 2. The CDR3 contains 14 residues. The germline CDR1 and CDR2 sequences are SGHRS and YFSETQ. Here the CDR3 reads CASSLVGTAYEQYF. CDR3 nucleotides: TGCGCCAGCAGCTTGGTTGGGACAGCCTACGAGCAGTACTTC.

V usage is TRBV2 and J usage is TRBJ2-7; no firm D call. The CDR3 runs to 13 residues. Germline V gene sequence: CDR1 SNHLY, CDR2 FYNNEI. The V and J ends lost 4 bases and 0 bases respectively, with 7 bases between them. Here the CDR3 DNA reads TGTGCCAGCAGTGGCCTGAGCTCCTACGAGCAGTACTTC. This translates into CASSGLSSYEQYF.

V usage is TRBV6-5 and J usage is TRBJ2-7, with a tentative D call TRBD1 (6 bases). The germline V gene has CDR1 MNHEY and CDR2 SVGAGI. There are 15 residues in the CDR3. The V and J ends lost 0 bases and 0 bases respectively, with 9 bases between them. The CDR3 protein is CASSYSQGSSYEQYF. DNA of the CDR3: TGTGCCAGCAGTTACTCACAGGGTAGCTCCTACGAGCAGTACTTC.

This rearrangement joins TRBV19 to TRBJ2-5, with D perhaps matching TRBD2 (6 bases). The CDR3 extends over 15 amino acids. Germline assignment: CDR1 LNHDA and CDR2 SQIVND (reference sequence). The V and J ends lost 3 bases and 4 bases respectively, with 15 bases between them. CDR3 sequence (DNA): TGTGCCAGTAGTATTCACGGGGTGGGGGGAGAGACCCAGTACTTC. Its protein is CASSIHGVGGETQYF.

The gene calls are TRBV30 and TRBJ2-3; 9 bases align to TRBD2. After removal of 1 base from V and 3 bases from J, the junction contained 2 bases not matched to a gene. The CDR3 runs 14 residues. CDR1 and CDR2 (germline): GTSNPN, SVGIG (reference sequence). The CDR3 DNA reads TGTGCCTGGAGTGAAGGACTAGCGACAGATACGCAGTATTTT. This translates into CAWSEGLATDTQYF.

V gene TRBV7-9 combines with J gene TRBJ2-3; D is unclear. This CDR3 has 12 residues. Germline V gives CDR1 SEHNR, CDR2 FQNEAQ (reference sequence). The germline V and J ends were trimmed by 2 bases and 6 bases, with 6 bases remaining between them. This CDR3 reads CASSLTGDTQYF. The CDR3 DNA is TGTGCCAGCAGCTTAACCGGGGATACGCAGTATTTT.

The V and J genes are TRBV7-6 and TRBJ2-7; possible D gene TRBD2, 6 bases. The V end lost 5 bases, the J end lost 4 bases, and 15 bases lay between the germline ends. Germline CDR1 reads SGHVS; CDR2 reads FNYEAQ. This CDR3 has 14 residues. The CDR3 loop is CASSPRLGGYEQYF. The CDR3, as DNA: TGTGCCAGCAGCCCTCGACTAGGTGGGTACGAGCAGTACTTC.

This chain uses TRBV27 with TRBJ1-2, with D possibly being TRBD1 (5 bases). The V gene lost 5 bases and the J gene lost 2 bases, with 6 bases spanning the gap. The CDR3 is 12 residues long. Per germline, CDR1 MNHEY and CDR2 SMNVEV (reference sequence). DNA for the CDR3: TGTGCCAGCAGTCCAGGGAACTATGGCTACACCTTC. Translated, it gives CASSPGNYGYTF.

The rearrangement joins TRBV4-1 to TRBJ2-7; 9 nucleotides agree with TRBD2. The ends lost 4 bases at V and 2 bases at J; junction bases unmatched: 3. CDR1 and CDR2 from the germline V gene are MGHRA and YSYEKL. CDR3 length equals 14 residues. Written as DNA, the CDR3 is TGCGCCAGCAGCCCGACTAGCGGAACCTACGAGCAGTACTTC. It specifies CASSPTSGTYEQYF.

A single count supports this clone. This chain joins TRBV9 and TRBJ2-7, with D tentatively TRBD2 (6 bases). The CDR3 extends over 15 amino acids. The V and J ends lost 4 bases and 3 bases respectively, with 17 bases between them. The germline V gene has CDR1 SGDLS and CDR2 YYNGEE. The CDR3 sequence is CASSLEGGAGYEQYF. CDR3 sequence (DNA): TGTGCCAGCAGCCTCGAGGGAGGAGCAGGCTACGAGCAGTACTTC. Combining the CDR3 with reference TRBV9 and TRBJ2-7 gives the whole variable domain DSGVTQTPKHLITATGQRVTLRCSPRSGDLSVYWYQQSLDQGLQFLIQYYNGEERAKGNILERFSAQQFPDLHSELNLSSLELGDSALYFCASSLEGGAGYEQYFGPGTRLTVT.

The V gene is TRBV7-8, the J gene TRBJ2-7; a possible D gene is TRBD2 (5 bases). V was pared by 5 bases and J by 2 bases, with 19 bases between. There are 16 residues in the CDR3. From germline, CDR1 is SGHVS and CDR2 FQNEAQ. CDR3 sequence: CASSNDKAEKPYEQYF. Here the CDR3 DNA reads TGTGCCAGCAGCAACGACAAAGCGGAAAAACCCTACGAGCAGTACTTC.

This clone is a singleton in its sample. The chain combines TRBV6-1 with TRBJ1-2, with 7 positions matching TRBD1. The CDR3 is 14 residues long. V shed 5 bases, J shed 8 bases, and the junction held 11 bases outside the gene matches. The germline V gene has CDR1 MNHNS and CDR2 SASEGT. CDR3 bases: TGTGCCAGCAGTACCCGACAGGGAGTTACAGGCTACACCTTC. Protein: CASSTRQGVTGYTF.

The V call is TRBV5-4, the J call TRBJ1-1; D possibly corresponds to TRBD1 (6 bases). The CDR3 covers 14 residues. The germline V gene has CDR1 SGHNT and CDR2 YYREEE (reference sequence). V gave up 0 bases and J gave up 6 bases, with 12 bases separating them. The CDR3 DNA reads as TGTGCCAGCAGCTTGGAGGGGGTCCGGGCTGAAGCTTTCTTT. Translated: CASSLEGVRAEAFF.